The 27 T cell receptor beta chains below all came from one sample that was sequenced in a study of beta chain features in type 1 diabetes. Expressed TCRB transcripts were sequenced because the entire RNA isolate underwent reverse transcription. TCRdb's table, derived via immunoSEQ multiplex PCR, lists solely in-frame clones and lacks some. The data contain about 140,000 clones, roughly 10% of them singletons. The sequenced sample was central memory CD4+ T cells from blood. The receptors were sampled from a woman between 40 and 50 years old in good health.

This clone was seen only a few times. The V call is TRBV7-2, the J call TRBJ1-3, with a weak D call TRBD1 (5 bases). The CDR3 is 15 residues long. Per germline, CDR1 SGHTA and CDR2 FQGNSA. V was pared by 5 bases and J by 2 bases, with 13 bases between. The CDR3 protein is CASSTDSYTGNTIYF. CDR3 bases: TGTGCCAGCAGCACCGACAGTTACACTGGAAACACCATATATTTT.

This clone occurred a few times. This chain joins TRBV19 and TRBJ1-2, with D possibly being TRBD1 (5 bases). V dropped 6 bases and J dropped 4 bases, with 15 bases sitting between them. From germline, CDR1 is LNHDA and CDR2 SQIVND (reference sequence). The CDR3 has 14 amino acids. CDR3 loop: CASSLKGTFYGYTF. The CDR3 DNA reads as TGTGCCAGTAGCCTCAAAGGGACTTTCTATGGCTACACCTTC.

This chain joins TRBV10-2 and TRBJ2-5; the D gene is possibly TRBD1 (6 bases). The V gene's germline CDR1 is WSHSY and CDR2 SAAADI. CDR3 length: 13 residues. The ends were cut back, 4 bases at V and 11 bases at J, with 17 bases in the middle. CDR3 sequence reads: CASSGGTNRPQYF. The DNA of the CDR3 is TGCGCCAGCAGTGGGGGGACAAATCGGCCGCAGTACTTC.

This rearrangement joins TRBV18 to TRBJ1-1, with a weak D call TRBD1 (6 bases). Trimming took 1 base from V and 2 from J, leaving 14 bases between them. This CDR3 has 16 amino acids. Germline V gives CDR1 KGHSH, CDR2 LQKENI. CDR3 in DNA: TGTGCCAGCTCACCACAGAGGGACATGGGAAACACTGAAGCTTTCTTT. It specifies CASSPQRDMGNTEAFF.

The chain's CDR3 is CASSQGGRGPATQYF. The CDR3 coding sequence is TGCGCCAGCAGCCAAGGTGGGCGGGGCCCGGCTACGCAGTATTTT. The rearrangement joins TRBV4-1 to TRBJ2-3; D may be TRBD2 (6 bases). The CDR3 length is 15 residues. Trimming took 1 base from V and 8 from J, leaving 16 bases between them. Germline V gene sequence: CDR1 MGHRA, CDR2 YSYEKL.

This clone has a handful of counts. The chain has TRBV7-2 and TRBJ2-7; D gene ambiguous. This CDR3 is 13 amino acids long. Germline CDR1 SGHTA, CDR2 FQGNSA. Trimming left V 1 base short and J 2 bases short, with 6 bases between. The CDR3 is CASSLVETYEQYF. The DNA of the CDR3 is TGTGCCAGCAGCTTAGTCGAGACCTACGAGCAGTACTTC.

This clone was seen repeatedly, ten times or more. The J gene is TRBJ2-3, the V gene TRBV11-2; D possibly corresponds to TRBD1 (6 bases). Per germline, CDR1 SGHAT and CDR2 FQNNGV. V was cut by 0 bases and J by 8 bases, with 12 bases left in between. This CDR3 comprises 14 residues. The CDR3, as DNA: TGTGCCAGCAGCTTAGAGGGCCAGGGGAGTACGCAGTATTTT. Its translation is CASSLEGQGSTQYF.

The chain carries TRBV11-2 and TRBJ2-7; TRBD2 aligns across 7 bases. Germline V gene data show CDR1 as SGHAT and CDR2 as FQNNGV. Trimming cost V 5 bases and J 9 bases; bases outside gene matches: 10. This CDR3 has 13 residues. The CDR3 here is CASSPAPRGGQYF. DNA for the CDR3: TGTGCCAGCAGCCCAGCCCCCCGCGGGGGGCAGTACTTC.

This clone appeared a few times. The CDR3 region is CASSFVGGLNYNEQFF. In DNA, the CDR3 is TGTGCCAGCAGTTTCGTGGGGGGACTCAACTACAATGAGCAGTTCTTC. The chain joins TRBV28 to TRBJ2-1; D is perhaps TRBD2 (6 bases). Between the trimmed V and J ends, which lost 3 bases and 3 bases, there was a span of 15 bases. Germline CDR1 and CDR2: MDHEN and SYDVKM. This CDR3 spans 16 amino acids.

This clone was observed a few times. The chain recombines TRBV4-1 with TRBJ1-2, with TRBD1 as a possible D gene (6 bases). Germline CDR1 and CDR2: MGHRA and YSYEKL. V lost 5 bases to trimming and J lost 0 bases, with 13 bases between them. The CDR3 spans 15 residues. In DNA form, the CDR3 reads TGCGCCAGCAGCTCCTGGACAGAAGCTAACTATGGCTACACCTTC. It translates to CASSSWTEANYGYTF.

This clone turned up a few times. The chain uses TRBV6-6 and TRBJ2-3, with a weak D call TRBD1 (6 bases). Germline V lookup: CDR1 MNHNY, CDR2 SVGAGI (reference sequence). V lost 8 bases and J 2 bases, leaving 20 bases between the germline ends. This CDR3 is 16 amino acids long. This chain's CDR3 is CASRHIRDTITDTQYF. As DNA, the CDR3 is TGTGCCAGCCGCCACATCCGGGACACCATCACAGATACGCAGTATTTT.

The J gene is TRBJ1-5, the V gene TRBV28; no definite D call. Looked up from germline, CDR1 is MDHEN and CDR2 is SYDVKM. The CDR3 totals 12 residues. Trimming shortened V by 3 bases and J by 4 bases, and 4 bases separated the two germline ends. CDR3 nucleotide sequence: TGTGCCAGCAGTTTGGAGAATCAGCCCCAGCATTTT. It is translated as CASSLENQPQHF.

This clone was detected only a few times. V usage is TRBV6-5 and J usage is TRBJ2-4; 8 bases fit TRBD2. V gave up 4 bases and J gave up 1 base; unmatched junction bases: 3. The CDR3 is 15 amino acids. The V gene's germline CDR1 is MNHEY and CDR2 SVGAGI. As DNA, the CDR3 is TGTGCCAGCAGTTCCCCGGGGGGGGCCAAAAACATTCAGTACTTC. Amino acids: CASSSPGGAKNIQYF.

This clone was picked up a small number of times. CDR3: CASSLTSRGSDTQYF. The CDR3 bases are TGTGCCAGCAGCTTAACTAGCAGGGGGTCAGATACGCAGTATTTT. The J gene is TRBJ2-3, the V gene TRBV7-2, with a tentative D call TRBD1 (7 bases). This CDR3 is 15 amino acids long. V lost 2 bases and J lost 4, with 13 bases in between. The germline V gene has CDR1 SGHTA and CDR2 FQGNSA.

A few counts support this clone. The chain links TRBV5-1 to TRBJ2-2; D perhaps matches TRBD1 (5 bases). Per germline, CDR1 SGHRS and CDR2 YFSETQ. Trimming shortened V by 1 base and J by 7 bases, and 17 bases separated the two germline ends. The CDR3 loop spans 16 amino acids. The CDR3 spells CASSLLIWQGDGELFF. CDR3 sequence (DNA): TGCGCCAGCAGCTTGTTAATCTGGCAGGGTGACGGGGAGCTGTTTTTT.

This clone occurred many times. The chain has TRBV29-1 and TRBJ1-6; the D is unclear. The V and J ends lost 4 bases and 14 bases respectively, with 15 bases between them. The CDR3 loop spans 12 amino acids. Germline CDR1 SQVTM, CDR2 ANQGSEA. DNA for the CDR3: TGCAGCGTTGTGGAACGAGGGCAGACCCTCCACTTT. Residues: CSVVERGQTLHF.

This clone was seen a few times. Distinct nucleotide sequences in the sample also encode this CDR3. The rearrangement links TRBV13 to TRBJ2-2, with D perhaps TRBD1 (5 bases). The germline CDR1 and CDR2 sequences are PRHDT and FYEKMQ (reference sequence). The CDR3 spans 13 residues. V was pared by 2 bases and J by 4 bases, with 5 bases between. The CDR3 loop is CASSLRGTGELFF. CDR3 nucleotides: TGTGCCAGCAGCTTAAGGGGCACCGGGGAGCTGTTTTTT.

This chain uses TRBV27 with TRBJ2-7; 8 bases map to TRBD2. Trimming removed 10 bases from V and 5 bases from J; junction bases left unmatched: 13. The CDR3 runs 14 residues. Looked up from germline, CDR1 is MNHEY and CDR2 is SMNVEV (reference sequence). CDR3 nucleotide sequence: TGTGCCACCCAAATAAGCGGGGGCGAAAACGAGCAGTACTTC. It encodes CATQISGGENEQYF.

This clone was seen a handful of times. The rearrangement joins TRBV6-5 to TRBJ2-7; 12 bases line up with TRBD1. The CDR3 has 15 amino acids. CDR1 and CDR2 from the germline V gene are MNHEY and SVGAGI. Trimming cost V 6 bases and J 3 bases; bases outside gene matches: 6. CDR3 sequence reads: CASRTGTGGNYEQYF. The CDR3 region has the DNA TGTGCCAGCAGAACCGGGACAGGGGGCAACTACGAGCAGTACTTC.

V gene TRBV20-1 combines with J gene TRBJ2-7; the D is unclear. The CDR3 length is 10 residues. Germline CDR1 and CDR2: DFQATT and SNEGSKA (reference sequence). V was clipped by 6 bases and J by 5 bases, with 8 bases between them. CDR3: CSATGHEQYF. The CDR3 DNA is TGCAGTGCCACGGGTCACGAGCAGTACTTC.

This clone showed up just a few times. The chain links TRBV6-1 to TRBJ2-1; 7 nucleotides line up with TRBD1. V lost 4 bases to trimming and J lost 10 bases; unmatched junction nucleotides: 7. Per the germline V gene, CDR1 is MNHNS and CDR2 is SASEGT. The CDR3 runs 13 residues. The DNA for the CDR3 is TGTGCCAGCAGTGCGGGACAGTTGCGGGAGCAGTTCTTC. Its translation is CASSAGQLREQFF.

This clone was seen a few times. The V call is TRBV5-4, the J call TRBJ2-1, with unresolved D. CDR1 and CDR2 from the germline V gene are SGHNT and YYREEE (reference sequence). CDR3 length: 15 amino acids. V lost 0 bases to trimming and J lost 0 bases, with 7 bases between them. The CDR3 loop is CASSLGLDSYNEQFF. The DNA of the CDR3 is TGTGCCAGCAGCTTGGGACTGGACTCCTACAATGAGCAGTTCTTC.

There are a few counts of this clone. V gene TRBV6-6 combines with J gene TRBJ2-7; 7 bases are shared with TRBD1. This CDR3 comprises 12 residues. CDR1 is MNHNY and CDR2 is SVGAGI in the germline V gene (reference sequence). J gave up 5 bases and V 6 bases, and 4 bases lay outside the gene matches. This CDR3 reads CASRKGQHEQYF. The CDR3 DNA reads TGTGCCAGCAGAAAGGGACAGCACGAGCAGTACTTC.

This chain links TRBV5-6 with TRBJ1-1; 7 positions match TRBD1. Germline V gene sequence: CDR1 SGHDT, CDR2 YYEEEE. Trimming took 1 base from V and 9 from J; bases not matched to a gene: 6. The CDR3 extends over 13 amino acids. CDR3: CASSLRGPGKAFF. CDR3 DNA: TGTGCCAGCAGCTTGAGGGGGCCCGGTAAAGCTTTCTTT.

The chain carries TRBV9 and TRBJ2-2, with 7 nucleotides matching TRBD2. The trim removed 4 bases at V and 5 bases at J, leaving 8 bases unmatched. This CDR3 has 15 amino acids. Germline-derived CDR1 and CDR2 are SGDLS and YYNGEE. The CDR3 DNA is TGTGCCAGCAGCCTAGCGGCTAGTTTTACCGGGGAGCTGTTTTTT. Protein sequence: CASSLAASFTGELFF.

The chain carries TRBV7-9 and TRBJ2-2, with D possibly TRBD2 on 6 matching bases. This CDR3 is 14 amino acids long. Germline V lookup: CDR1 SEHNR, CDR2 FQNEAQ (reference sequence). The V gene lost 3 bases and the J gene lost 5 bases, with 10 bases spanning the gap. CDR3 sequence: CASSFAGRTGELFF. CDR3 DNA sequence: TGTGCCAGCAGCTTCGCCGGGAGAACCGGGGAGCTGTTTTTT. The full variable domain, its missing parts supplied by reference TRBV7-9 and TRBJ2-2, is DTGVSQNPRHKITKRGQNVTFRCDPISEHNRLYWYRQTLGQGPEFLTYFQNEAQLEKSRLLSDRFSAERPKGSFSTLEIQRTEQGDSAMYLCASSFAGRTGELFFGEGSRLTVL.

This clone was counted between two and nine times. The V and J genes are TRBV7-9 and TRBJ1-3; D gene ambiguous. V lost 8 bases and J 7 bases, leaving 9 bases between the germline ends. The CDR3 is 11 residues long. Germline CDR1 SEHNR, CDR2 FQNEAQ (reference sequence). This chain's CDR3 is CASGGRNTIYF. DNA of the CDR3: TGTGCCAGCGGCGGGCGTAACACCATATATTTT.